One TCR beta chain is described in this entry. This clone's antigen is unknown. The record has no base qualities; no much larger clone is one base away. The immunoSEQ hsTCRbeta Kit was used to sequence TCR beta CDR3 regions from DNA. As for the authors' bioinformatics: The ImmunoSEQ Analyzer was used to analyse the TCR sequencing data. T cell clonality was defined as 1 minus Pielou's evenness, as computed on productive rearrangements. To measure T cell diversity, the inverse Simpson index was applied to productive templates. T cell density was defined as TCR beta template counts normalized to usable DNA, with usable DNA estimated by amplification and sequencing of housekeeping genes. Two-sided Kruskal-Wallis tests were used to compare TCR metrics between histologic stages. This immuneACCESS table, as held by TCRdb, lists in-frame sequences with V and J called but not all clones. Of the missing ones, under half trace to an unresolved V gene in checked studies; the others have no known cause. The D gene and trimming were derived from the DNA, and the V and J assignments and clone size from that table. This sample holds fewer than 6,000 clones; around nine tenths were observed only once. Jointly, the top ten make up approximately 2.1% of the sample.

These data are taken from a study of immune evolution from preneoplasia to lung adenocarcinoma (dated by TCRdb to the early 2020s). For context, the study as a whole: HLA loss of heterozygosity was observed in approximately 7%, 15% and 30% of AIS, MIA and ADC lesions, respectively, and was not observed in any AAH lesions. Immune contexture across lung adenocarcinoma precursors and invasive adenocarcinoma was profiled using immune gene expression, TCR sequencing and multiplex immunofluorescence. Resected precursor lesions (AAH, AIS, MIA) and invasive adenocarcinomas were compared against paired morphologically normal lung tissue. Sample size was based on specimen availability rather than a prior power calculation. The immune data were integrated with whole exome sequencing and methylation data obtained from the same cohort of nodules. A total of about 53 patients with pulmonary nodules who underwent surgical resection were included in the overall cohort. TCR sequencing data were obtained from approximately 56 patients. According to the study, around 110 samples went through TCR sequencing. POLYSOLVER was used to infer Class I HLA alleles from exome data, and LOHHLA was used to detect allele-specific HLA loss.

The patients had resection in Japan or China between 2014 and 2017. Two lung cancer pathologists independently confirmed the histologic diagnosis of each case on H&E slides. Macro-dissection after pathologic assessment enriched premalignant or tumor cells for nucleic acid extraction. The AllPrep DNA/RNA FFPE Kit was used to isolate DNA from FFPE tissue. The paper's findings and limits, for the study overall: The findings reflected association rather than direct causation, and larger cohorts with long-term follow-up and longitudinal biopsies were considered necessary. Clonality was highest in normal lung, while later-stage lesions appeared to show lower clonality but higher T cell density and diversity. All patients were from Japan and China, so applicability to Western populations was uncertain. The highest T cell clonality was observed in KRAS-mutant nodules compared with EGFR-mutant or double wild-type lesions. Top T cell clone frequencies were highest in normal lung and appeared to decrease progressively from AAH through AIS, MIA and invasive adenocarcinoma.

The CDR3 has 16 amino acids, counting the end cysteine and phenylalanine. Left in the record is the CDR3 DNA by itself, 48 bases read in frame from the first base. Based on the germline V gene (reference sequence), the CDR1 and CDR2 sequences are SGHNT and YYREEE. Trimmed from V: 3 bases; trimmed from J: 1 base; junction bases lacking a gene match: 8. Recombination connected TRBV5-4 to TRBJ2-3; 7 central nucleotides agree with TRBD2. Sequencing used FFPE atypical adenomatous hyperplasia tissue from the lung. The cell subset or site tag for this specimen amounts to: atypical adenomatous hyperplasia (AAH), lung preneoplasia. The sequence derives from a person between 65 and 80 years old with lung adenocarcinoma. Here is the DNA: TGTGCCAGCAGCTCGGCCATGGGGGGGGGCACAGATACGCAGTATTTT. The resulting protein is CASSSAMGGGTDTQYF.